The 26 T cell receptor beta chains reported below all come from one sample, sequenced in a study of neurological immune-mediated disorders. TCRdb passed the 5' RACE reads through MiXCR, listing each CDR3 protein once. The sample shows about 66,000 distinct CDR3 sequences, roughly 3.2% of them seen only once. Sequencing used PBMCs. The receptors stem from a man aged 35 to 55 with multiple sclerosis.

The chain carries TRBV10-2 and TRBJ2-1, with D possibly being TRBD2 (6 bases). The CDR3 length is 15 residues. The germline V gene has CDR1 WSHSY and CDR2 SAAADI. V gave up 10 bases and J gave up 3 bases, with 19 bases separating them. The CDR3 nucleotides are TGCGCCACTAAGGTCGACGGGAGCTTCTACAATGAGCAGTTCTTC. Protein product: CATKVDGSFYNEQFF.

In this sample, this clonotype turned up many times. This sequence joins TRBV20-1 and TRBJ2-7; the D gene could be TRBD1 or TRBD2 (6 bases each). Per the germline V gene, CDR1 is DFQATT and CDR2 is SNEGSKA (reference sequence). The length of the CDR3 is 14 residues. Trimming cost V 6 bases and J 4 bases, with 19 bases left between them. CDR3 in DNA: TGCAGTGCAGGGCCCGGACTAAGGGGGTACGAGCAGTACTTC. It yields the protein CSAGPGLRGYEQYF.

In its sample, this clonotype was seen many times. The rearrangement links TRBV5-1 to TRBJ2-2; the match to TRBD2 covers 13 bases. CDR1 SGHRS and CDR2 YFSETQ come from the germline V gene. CDR3 length equals 16 residues. Germline trimming cut 6 bases from V and 5 bases from J; bases unmatched to any gene: 7. CDR3 in DNA: TGCGCCAGCACTCGACTAGCGGGAGGTGGGACCGGGGAGCTGTTTTTT. Its translation is CASTRLAGGGTGELFF.

This clonotype has a count of ten or more. The rearrangement uses TRBV7-2 and TRBJ1-5; D is unclear. CDR1 is SGHTA and CDR2 is FQGNSA in the germline V gene. The CDR3 runs 14 residues. V lost 4 bases and J 1 base, leaving 8 bases between the germline ends. Here the CDR3 reads CASSSSRSNQPQHF. The CDR3 DNA follows: TGTGCCAGCAGCTCCTCCCGAAGCAATCAGCCCCAGCATTTT.

As concerns this clonotype: Its ends do not fully match the called genes, so a read error is possible. This chain connects TRBV3-1 to TRBJ2-1; a weak D match, TRBD2 (5 bases). This CDR3 has 12 amino acids. Per germline, CDR1 LGHDT and CDR2 YNNKEL (reference sequence). The CDR3 protein is CDSSKWTNEQFF. CDR3 in DNA: TGTGACAGCAGCAAATGGACTAATGAGCAGTTCTTC.

As concerns this clonotype: A read error may explain this, as a much larger clone is one base away. The chain couples TRBV4-1 to TRBJ1-1; no reliable D call. Between the trimmed V and J ends, which lost 1 base and 0 bases, there was a span of 15 bases. This CDR3 comprises 17 residues. Germline V gene sequence: CDR1 MGHRA, CDR2 YSYEKL. The CDR3 sequence is CASSQVEEPGVNTEAFF. The CDR3 nucleotides read TGCGCCAGCAGCCAAGTAGAGGAGCCGGGAGTGAACACTGAAGCTTTCTTT.

This clonotype came up a few times. This may stem from a read error, because a much larger clone lies one nucleotide away. V and J are TRBV10-1 and TRBJ1-6; D gene uncertain. CDR1 is WNHNN and CDR2 is SYGVQD in the germline V gene (reference sequence). CDR3 length: 12 amino acids. In nucleotides, the CDR3 is TGCGCCAGCAGTGAGGGCGGATCACACCTCCACTTT. Protein: CASSEGGSHLHF.

This clonotype was found many times. The chain joins TRBV5-1 to TRBJ2-7; TRBD1 aligns across 7 bases. The CDR3 runs 15 residues. Unmatched junction bases numbered 8, after V lost 0 bases and J lost 5 bases. CDR1 is SGHRS, CDR2 YFSETQ, per germline. The CDR3 sequence: CASSLEGRGSDEQYF. DNA for the CDR3: TGCGCCAGCAGCTTGGAGGGCAGGGGGAGCGACGAGCAGTACTTC.

This clonotype appeared many times. The V and J genes are TRBV5-8 and TRBJ1-2, with 8 nucleotides matching TRBD1. The CDR3 loop spans 14 amino acids. Germline V lookup: CDR1 SGHTS, CDR2 YDEGEE. J lost 4 bases, V lost 7 bases, and 9 bases had no gene match. The DNA of the CDR3 is TGTGCCAGCGCTAAGCCAGGGGGCGGCTATGGCTACACCTTC. Encoded protein: CASAKPGGGYGYTF.

Many counts were recorded for this clonotype. The chain recombines TRBV6-6 with TRBJ1-1; D possibly corresponds to TRBD1 (6 bases). Trimming cost V 2 bases and J 5 bases, with 18 bases left between them. The CDR3 runs to 16 residues. Germline loops: CDR1 MNHNY, CDR2 SVGAGI (reference sequence). The CDR3 reads CASSYGGGQDVTEAFF. The DNA for the CDR3 is TGTGCCAGCAGTTACGGGGGGGGCCAGGACGTTACTGAAGCTTTCTTT.

As regards this clonotype: A much larger clone differs by one base, so this may be a read error. The J gene is TRBJ2-2, the V gene TRBV6-4; D unresolved. Germline CDR1 MRHNA, CDR2 SNTAGT. This CDR3 has 14 amino acids. Here the CDR3 reads CASSAAGYTVELFF. CDR3 sequence (DNA): TGTGCCAGCAGTGCGGCAGGCTACACCGTGGAGCTGTTTTTT.

This clonotype was counted ten times or more. The chain combines TRBV12-3 or TRBV12-4 with TRBJ1-5, with 11 nucleotides matching TRBD1. The CDR3 length is 15 residues. After removal of 4 bases from V and 4 bases from J, the junction contained 3 bases not matched to a gene. The CDR3 here is CASSWGTGGNQPQHF. CDR3 in DNA: TGTGCCAGCAGTTGGGGGACAGGGGGAAATCAGCCCCAGCATTTT.

This clonotype was seen many times. This rearrangement joins TRBV9 to TRBJ2-2, with D unresolved. Trimming removed 0 bases at V and 6 bases at J, with 6 bases between. CDR1 and CDR2 from the germline V gene are SGDLS and YYNGEE. The CDR3 totals 13 residues. The CDR3 coding sequence is TGTGCCAGCAGCGTAGCTGGGTCCGGGGAGCTGTTTTTT. Translated, it gives CASSVAGSGELFF.

This clonotype was observed at least ten times. This chain uses TRBV5-6 with TRBJ1-6; D ambiguous. This CDR3 has 14 residues. Germline V gives CDR1 SGHDT, CDR2 YYEEEE. V lost 4 bases and J lost 6, with 11 bases in between. This CDR3 is CASSPQLGNSPLHF. The DNA of the CDR3 is TGTGCCAGCAGCCCCCAGTTGGGTAATTCACCCCTCCACTTT.

This clonotype was picked up many times. This chain uses TRBV20-1 with TRBJ2-5; 11 bases are shared with TRBD2. The junction had 10 bases not matched to a gene; V was cut back by 2 bases and J by 5 bases. The CDR3 is 16 amino acids. Germline V gene data show CDR1 as DFQATT and CDR2 as SNEGSKA (reference sequence). The CDR3 here is CSARTGLAVQWETQYF. DNA for the CDR3: TGCAGTGCTAGAACGGGACTAGCGGTCCAGTGGGAGACCCAGTACTTC.

The chain is built from TRBV18 and TRBJ2-7, with a possible D match to TRBD1 (5 bases). In germline, CDR1 is KGHSH, CDR2 LQKENI. CDR3 length: 14 amino acids. Trimming left V 5 bases short and J 5 bases short, with 16 bases between. The DNA of the CDR3 is TGTGCCAGCTCAGAGGTCGGGCAGGGCCACGAGCAGTACTTC. It yields the protein CASSEVGQGHEQYF.

In this sample, this clonotype turned up many times. The chain employs TRBV27 and TRBJ2-1, with D possibly matching TRBD2 (6 bases). The V end lost 5 bases, the J end lost 3 bases, and 17 bases lay between the germline ends. CDR3 length: 16 amino acids. Germline CDR1 is MNHEY and CDR2 is SMNVEV (reference sequence). The CDR3 is CASSLGGGVFYNEQFF. The DNA of the CDR3 is TGTGCCAGCAGTCTCGGTGGCGGGGTTTTCTACAATGAGCAGTTCTTC.

In this sample, this clonotype turned up many times. This chain uses TRBV7-9 with TRBJ2-5; 7 nucleotides agree with TRBD1. J lost 6 bases, V lost 3 bases, and 7 bases had no gene match. The CDR3 length is 14 residues. Germline V gene sequence: CDR1 SEHNR, CDR2 FQNEAQ (reference sequence). The CDR3 nucleotides read TGTGCCAGCAGCTTCAGACAGGGCCATCAGACCCAGTACTTC. Translated: CASSFRQGHQTQYF.

Comment on this clonotype: A much more abundant neighbour one base away suggests this may be a read error. The chain employs TRBV3-1 and TRBJ1-1; D ambiguous. Germline values: CDR1 LGHDT, CDR2 YNNKEL (reference sequence). The CDR3 runs 13 residues. V was clipped by 3 bases and J by 1 base, with 6 bases between them. The CDR3 loop is CASSHMENTEAFF. The CDR3 nucleotides are TGTGCCAGCAGCCATATGGAGAACACTGAAGCTTTCTTT.

This clonotype was recorded at least ten times. The chain combines TRBV27 with TRBJ2-2; 11 bases are a match to TRBD2. Germline assignment: CDR1 MNHEY and CDR2 SMNVEV (reference sequence). The V gene end was trimmed by 6 bases and the J gene end by 4 bases; junction bases not matched to a gene: 4. The CDR3 is made up of 15 amino acids. The CDR3 region is CASRPGLAGTGELFF. The CDR3 region has the DNA TGTGCCAGCAGGCCCGGACTAGCGGGCACCGGGGAGCTGTTTTTT.

Comment on this clonotype: A much larger clone differs by one base, so this may be a read error. J is TRBJ2-3 and V is TRBV6-5; D is ambiguous. The CDR3 contains 14 residues. Germline CDR1 MNHEY, CDR2 SVGAGI. Here the CDR3 DNA reads TGTGCCAGCAGTCGCCGTACAAGCACAGATATGCAGTATTTT. Translation: CASSRRTSTDMQYF.

This clonotype was counted many times. The chain links TRBV3-1 to TRBJ2-7, with D perhaps TRBD2 (5 bases). The V end was cut by 8 bases, the J end by 7 bases, with 12 bases between. Germline CDR1 LGHDT, CDR2 YNNKEL (reference sequence). This CDR3 is 11 amino acids long. CDR3 coding DNA: TGTGCCAGCGGCGGACTGGGGGAGCAGTACTTC. Residues: CASGGLGEQYF.

This clonotype was picked up many times. The chain has TRBV6-6 and TRBJ1-5; 10 bases align to TRBD1. The CDR3 has 15 residues. CDR1 and CDR2 (germline): MNHNY, SVGAGI (reference sequence). V trimming: 3 bases; J trimming: 6 bases; junction bases outside the gene matches: 5. DNA for the CDR3: TGTGCCAGCAGTTATTCCGGGACAGGGGCTCAGCCCCAGCATTTT. Amino acids: CASSYSGTGAQPQHF.

This clonotype has a count of ten or more. The chain employs TRBV20-1 and TRBJ2-3; TRBD2 agrees at 8 bases. With 3 bases clipped from V and 2 bases from J, the junction kept 7 bases outside the gene matches. Germline V gene lookup returns CDR1 DFQATT and CDR2 SNEGSKA (reference sequence). This CDR3 region has 15 residues. Here the CDR3 reads CSASPAGGPTDTQYF. The CDR3 DNA reads as TGCAGTGCTAGCCCCGCGGGAGGCCCCACAGATACGCAGTATTTT.

This clonotype occurred many times. The chain is built from TRBV3-1 and TRBJ2-7, with TRBD1 matching 7 bases. The CDR3 totals 17 residues. V dropped 3 bases and J dropped 2; count of bases not matched to a gene: 13. CDR1 and CDR2 (germline): LGHDT, YNNKEL (reference sequence). CDR3 coding DNA: TGTGCCAGCAGCCAGCCCTGGACGGGACAGAAGACCTACGAGCAGTACTTC. Residues: CASSQPWTGQKTYEQYF.

This clonotype was picked up many times. The chain is built from TRBV20-1 and TRBJ2-7; 10 bases fit TRBD2. CDR3 length equals 13 residues. Germline CDR1 reads DFQATT; CDR2 reads SNEGSKA (reference sequence). J lost 12 bases, V lost 1 base, and 9 bases had no gene match. CDR3 sequence: CSARVLAGAPPYF. Written as DNA, the CDR3 is TGCAGTGCTAGAGTCCTAGCGGGGGCCCCTCCGTACTTC.